A selection of T cell receptor beta chains follows, all from one sample in a study of human T cells and chemical hapten exposure. One entry per CDR3 protein results from TCRdb running MiXCR on the RACE reads. The table includes 120,000 to 150,000 distinct CDR3 sequences, 12% detected once. The sequencing used whole blood, collected in connection with sensitization to the hapten diphenylcyclopropenone (DPC). The receptors derive from a woman between 50 and 59 years old with alopecia areata. Some clones in this sample may be carry-over from other donors' samples. Each CDR3 is given with its conserved first and last residue. A D gene is named only where the DNA matches it firmly. A row's size may be missing; if present it is once, few, many or a size class.

CDR3 DNA | CDR3 protein | V gene | D gene | J gene | clone size
TGTGCCAGCAAGGATGGGGGAGGGGGCACAGATACGCAGTATTTT | CASKDGGGGTDTQYF | TRBV28 | TRBD2 | TRBJ2-3 | NA
TGTGCCACCACCGTGGGGACAGATACGCAGTATTTT | CATTVGTDTQYF | TRBV12-3/TRBV12-4 | NA | TRBJ2-3 | NA
TGTGCCAGCAGCACCGGGGGCAATGGCTACACCTTC | CASSTGGNGYTF | TRBV7-6 | NA | TRBJ1-2 | NA
TGTGCCAGCAGCTTAGCGGGACACACCGGGGAGCTGTTTTTT | CASSLAGHTGELFF | TRBV7-2 | NA | TRBJ2-2 | NA
TGTGCCAGCAGTTTAGCGGGACCCAGGTACGAGCAGTACTTC | CASSLAGPRYEQYF | TRBV12-3/TRBV12-4 | NA | TRBJ2-7 | NA
TGTGCCAGCAGTGGGCAGCCACTTAGCGGGAGCTCCTACAATGAGCAGTTCTTC | CASSGQPLSGSSYNEQFF | TRBV5-5 | TRBD2 | TRBJ2-1 | NA
TGCAGCGTGGGGGACAGACCCTACGAGCAGTACTTC | CSVGDRPYEQYF | TRBV29-1 | TRBD1 | TRBJ2-7 | NA
TGCAGCGTTGAGGGCGCCTTACGAGAGGAGCAGTACTTC | CSVEGALREEQYF | TRBV29-1 | NA | TRBJ2-7 | NA
TGCAGTGCTAGTGGAGACAGGCCACAAGAGACCCAGTACTTC | CSASGDRPQETQYF | TRBV20-1 | NA | TRBJ2-5 | many
TGTGCCAGCAGGGACAGGGAACTAGCCCGTCTAAATGAGCAGTTCTTC | CASRDRELARLNEQFF | TRBV28 | TRBD1 | TRBJ2-1 | many